This TCR beta chain was found in a study of monozygotic twins with inflammatory bowel disease. TCRdb re-called the 5' RACE reads and catalogs CDR3 proteins one per entry, DNA excluded. The table gives some 450,000 distinct CDR3 sequences; the top ten clones make up roughly 2.3% of it. This CDR3 spans 15 amino acids. The germline CDR1 and CDR2 sequences are LNHDA and SQIVND (reference sequence). The sample consisted of blood. The chain uses TRBV19 and TRBJ1-1. The clonotype was recovered from a human donor with ulcerative colitis or Crohn's disease, or a healthy co-twin of an affected twin (not recorded which). The CDR3 sequence is CASSNLLQANTEALF. Drawing the rest from reference TRBV19 and TRBJ1-1, the complete variable domain is DGGITQSPKYLFRKEGQNVTLSCEQNLNHDAMYWYRQDPGQGLRLIYYSQIVNDFQKGDIAEGYSVSREKKESFPLTVTSAQKNPTAFYLCASSNLLQANTEALFGQGTRLTVV.